Sequencing of this T cell receptor beta chain was carried out in a study of blood T cell repertoires in COVID-19. Across the whole study: Material from acute and convalescent COVID-19 was sourced from the United States, Italy and Spain. PBMCs, B-cell-depleted T cells, or T cells provided the cDNA or gDNA that made up the material.

The method was immunoSEQ multiplex PCR; TCRdb's version includes in-frame clones alone and lacks a portion of them. The repertoire holds 79,000 or so clones, more than 75% seen once, with approximately 11% in the top ten. This clone was observed once. The CDR3 consists of 17 residues. Germline V gene data show CDR1 as KGHSH and CDR2 as LQKENI. V gave up 0 bases and J gave up 0 bases; unmatched junction bases: 4. One Seattle source followed patients from active infection through their disease course. The source material was peripheral blood. The V and J genes are TRBV18 and TRBJ2-5, with 10 nucleotides matching TRBD2. The sequence was obtained from a man in his 60s with COVID-19, enrolled during active disease. The CDR3 sequence: CASSPPLAGVYQETQYF. The CDR3 coding sequence is TGTGCCAGCTCACCACCGCTAGCGGGGGTTTACCAAGAGACCCAGTACTTC.